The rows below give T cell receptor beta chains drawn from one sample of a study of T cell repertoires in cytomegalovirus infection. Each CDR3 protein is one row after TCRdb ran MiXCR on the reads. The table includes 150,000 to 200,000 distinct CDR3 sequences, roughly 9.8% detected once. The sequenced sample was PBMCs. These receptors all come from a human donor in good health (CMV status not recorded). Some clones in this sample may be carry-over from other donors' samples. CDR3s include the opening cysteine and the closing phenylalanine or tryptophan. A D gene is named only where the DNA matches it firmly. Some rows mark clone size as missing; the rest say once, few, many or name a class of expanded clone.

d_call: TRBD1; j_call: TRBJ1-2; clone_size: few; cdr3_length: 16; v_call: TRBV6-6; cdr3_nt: TGTGCCAGCAGTTACTCGAAAGACAGGGTCATCTATGGCTACACCTTC; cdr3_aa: CASSYSKDRVIYGYTF
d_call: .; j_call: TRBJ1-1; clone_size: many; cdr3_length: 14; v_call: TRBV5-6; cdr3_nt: TGTGCCAGCAGCTTGGGGATCCGGAACACTGAAGCTTTCTTT; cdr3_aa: CASSLGIRNTEAFF
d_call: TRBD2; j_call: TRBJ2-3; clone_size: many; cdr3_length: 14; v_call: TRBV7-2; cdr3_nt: TGTGCCAGCAGAAAAGCGGGGGGCACAGATACGCAGTATTTT; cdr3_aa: CASRKAGGTDTQYF
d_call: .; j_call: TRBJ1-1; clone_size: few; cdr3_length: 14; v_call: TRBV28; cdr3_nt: TGTGCCAGCAGTTTTAGGGGAGGATTCGCTGAAGCTTTCTTT; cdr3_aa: CASSFRGGFAEAFF
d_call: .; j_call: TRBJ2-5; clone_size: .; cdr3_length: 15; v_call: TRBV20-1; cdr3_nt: TGCAGTGCTAACGCCGTGGACAGCAACCAAGAGACCCAGTACTTC; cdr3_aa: CSANAVDSNQETQYF
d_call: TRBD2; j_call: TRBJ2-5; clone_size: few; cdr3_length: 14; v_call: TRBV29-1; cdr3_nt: TGCAGCGTCGGGACTAGCGGGGCCGGGGAGACCCAGTACTTC; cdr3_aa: CSVGTSGAGETQYF
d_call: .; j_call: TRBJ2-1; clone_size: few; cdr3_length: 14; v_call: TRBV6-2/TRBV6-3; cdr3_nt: TGTGCCAGCAGTTACATGACTAGTCTCAATGAGCAGTTCTTC; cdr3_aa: CASSYMTSLNEQFF
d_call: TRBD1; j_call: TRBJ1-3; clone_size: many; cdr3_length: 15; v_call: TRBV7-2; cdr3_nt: TGTGCCAGCAGCGAGCCAGGGGGACCTGGAAACACCATATATTTT; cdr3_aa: CASSEPGGPGNTIYF
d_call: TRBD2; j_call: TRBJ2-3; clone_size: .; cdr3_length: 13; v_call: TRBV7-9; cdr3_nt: TGTGCCAGCAGCTGGACTAGCGAAGATACGCAGTATTTT; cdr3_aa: CASSWTSEDTQYF
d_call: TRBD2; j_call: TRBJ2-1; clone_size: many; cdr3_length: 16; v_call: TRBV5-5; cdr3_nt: TGTGCCAGCAGTCGAAAGGGACTAGCGGGAGGTTCTGAGCAGTTCTTC; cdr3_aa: CASSRKGLAGGSEQFF
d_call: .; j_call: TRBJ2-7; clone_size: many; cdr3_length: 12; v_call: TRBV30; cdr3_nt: TGTGCCTGCCAATCTGGGACCTACGAGCAGTACTTC; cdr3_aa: CACQSGTYEQYF
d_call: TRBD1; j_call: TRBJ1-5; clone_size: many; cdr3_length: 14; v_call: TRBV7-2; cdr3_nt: TGTGCCAGCAGCCCCCGGACAGGGCAACAGCCCCAGCATTTT; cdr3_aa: CASSPRTGQQPQHF
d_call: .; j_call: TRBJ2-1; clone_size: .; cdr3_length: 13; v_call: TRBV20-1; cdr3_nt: TGCAGTGCTAGAAGGTCAAGTTACAATGAGCAGTTCTTC; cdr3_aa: CSARRSSYNEQFF
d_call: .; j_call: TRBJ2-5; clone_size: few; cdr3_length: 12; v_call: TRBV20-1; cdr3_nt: TGCAGTGCTAGAGGGGCGGGGGAGACCCAGTACTTC; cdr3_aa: CSARGAGETQYF
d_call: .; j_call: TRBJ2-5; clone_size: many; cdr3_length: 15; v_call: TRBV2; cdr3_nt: TGTGCCAGGGGACCGGCAGGGTCCTACCAAGAGACCCAGTACTTC; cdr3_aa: CARGPAGSYQETQYF
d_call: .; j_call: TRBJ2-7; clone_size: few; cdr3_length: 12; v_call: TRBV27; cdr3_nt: TGTGCCAGCAGATGGGGCCCTACCGAGCAGTACTTC; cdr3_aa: CASRWGPTEQYF
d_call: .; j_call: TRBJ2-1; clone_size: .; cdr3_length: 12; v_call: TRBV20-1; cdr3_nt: TGCAGTGCTACGCGCCACGACCATGAGCAGTTCTTC; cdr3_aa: CSATRHDHEQFF
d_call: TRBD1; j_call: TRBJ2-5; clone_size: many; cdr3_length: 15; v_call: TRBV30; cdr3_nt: TGTGCCTGGAAACCTCAAACAGGGGGCCGGGAGACCCAGTACTTC; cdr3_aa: CAWKPQTGGRETQYF
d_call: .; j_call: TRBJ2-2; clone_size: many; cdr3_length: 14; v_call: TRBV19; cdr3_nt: TGTGCCAGTAGACGGGACCTTTGGGCCGGGGAGCTGTTTTTT; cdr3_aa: CASRRDLWAGELFF
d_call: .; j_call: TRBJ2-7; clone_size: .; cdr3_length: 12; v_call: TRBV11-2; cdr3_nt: TGTGCCAGCACCCCCGGCGCCTACGAGCAGTACTTC; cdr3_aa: CASTPGAYEQYF
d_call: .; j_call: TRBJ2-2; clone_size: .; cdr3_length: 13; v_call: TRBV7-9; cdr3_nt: TGTGCCAGCGAAGGAGGAGTGACCGGGGAGCTGTTTTTT; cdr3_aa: CASEGGVTGELFF
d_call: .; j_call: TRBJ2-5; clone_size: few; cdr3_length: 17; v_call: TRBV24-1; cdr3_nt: TGTGCCACACAAGGATCCGGTCGAACAGGATATCAAGAGACCCAGTACTTC; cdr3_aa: CATQGSGRTGYQETQYF
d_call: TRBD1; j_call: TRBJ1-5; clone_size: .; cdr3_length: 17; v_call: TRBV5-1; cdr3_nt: TGCGCCAGCAGCCCAGGGACAGGGGTAATGACCAATCAGCACCAGCATTTT; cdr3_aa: CASSPGTGVMTNQHQHF
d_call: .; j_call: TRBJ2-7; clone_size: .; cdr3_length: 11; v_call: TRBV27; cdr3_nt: TGTGCCAGCAGTCCCCTTGGGGAGCAGTACTTC; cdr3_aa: CASSPLGEQYF
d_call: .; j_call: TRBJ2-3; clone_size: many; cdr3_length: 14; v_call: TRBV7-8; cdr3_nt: TGTGCCAGCAGCTTAGCGGGAGTGCAGGATACGCAGTATTTT; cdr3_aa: CASSLAGVQDTQYF
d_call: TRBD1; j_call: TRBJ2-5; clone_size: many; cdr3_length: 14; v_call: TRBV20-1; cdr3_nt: TGCAGTGCTAGGACCGGGACAGGGGGAGAGACCCAGTACTTC; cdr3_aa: CSARTGTGGETQYF
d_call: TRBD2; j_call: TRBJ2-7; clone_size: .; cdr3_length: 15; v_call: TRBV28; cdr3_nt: TGTGCCGGCCAGAGTATAAGCGGGAGCTCCTACGAGCAGTACTTC; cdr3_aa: CAGQSISGSSYEQYF
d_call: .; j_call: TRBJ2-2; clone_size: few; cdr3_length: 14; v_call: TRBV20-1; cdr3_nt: TGCAGTGCTCTGACAACGGGGAACACCGGGGAGCTGTTTTTT; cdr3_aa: CSALTTGNTGELFF
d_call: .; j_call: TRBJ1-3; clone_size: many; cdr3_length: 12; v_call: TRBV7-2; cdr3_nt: TGTGCCAGCAGCCGGGCCGGAAACACCATATATTTT; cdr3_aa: CASSRAGNTIYF
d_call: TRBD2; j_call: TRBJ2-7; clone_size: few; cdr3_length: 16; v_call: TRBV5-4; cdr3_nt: TGTGCCAGCAGCTTGGGGAATAGCGGGGTCTCCTACGAGCAGTACTTC; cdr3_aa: CASSLGNSGVSYEQYF
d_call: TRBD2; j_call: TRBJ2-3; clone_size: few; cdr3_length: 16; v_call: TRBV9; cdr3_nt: TGTGCCAGCAGCGTAATGAGCGGGAGTGGCGCAGATACGCAGTATTTT; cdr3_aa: CASSVMSGSGADTQYF
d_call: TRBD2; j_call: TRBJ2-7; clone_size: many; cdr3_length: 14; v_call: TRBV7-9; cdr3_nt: TGTGCCAGCAGCTCCGGGACTAGCGGGTGGGAGCAGTACTTC; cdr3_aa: CASSSGTSGWEQYF
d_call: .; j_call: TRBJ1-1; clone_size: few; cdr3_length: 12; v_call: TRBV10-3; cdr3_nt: TGTGCCATCAGTGACCCTGGGGCTGAAGCTTTCTTT; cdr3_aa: CAISDPGAEAFF
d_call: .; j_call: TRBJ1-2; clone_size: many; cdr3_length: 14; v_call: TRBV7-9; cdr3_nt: TGTGCCAGCAGCACCGTGGGGGATAACTATGGCTACACCTTC; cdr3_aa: CASSTVGDNYGYTF
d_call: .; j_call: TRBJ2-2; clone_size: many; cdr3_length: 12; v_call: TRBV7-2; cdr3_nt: TGTGCCAGCAGCCACCCCACCGGGGAGCTGTTTTTT; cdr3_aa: CASSHPTGELFF
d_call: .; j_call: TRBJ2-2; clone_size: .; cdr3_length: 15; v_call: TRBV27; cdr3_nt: TGTGCCAGCAGTATCCGGGGGACCTCAACCGGGGAGCTGTTTTTT; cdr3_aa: CASSIRGTSTGELFF
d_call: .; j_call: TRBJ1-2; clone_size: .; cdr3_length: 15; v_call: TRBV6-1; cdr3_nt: TGTGCCAGCAGTCCCCACCGGCGGCAGGCCCTGGGAGTCACCTTC; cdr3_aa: CASSPHRRQALGVTF
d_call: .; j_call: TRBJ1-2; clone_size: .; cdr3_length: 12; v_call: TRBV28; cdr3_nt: TGTGCCAGCAGTCGTACAAGCTATGGCTACACCTTC; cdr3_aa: CASSRTSYGYTF
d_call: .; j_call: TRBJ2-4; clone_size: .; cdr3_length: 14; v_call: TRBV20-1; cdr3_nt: TGCAGTGCTAGAACAGTAGGGGCCAAAAACATTCAGTACTTC; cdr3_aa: CSARTVGAKNIQYF
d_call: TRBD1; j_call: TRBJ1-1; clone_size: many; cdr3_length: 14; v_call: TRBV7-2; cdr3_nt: TGTGCCAGCAGCTCTAGGGTGACAGGGGATTATGCTTTCTTT; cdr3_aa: CASSSRVTGDYAFF
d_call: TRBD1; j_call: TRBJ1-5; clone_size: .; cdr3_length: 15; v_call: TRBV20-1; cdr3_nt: TGCAGTGCTAGGCCCGGGACAGGGCCGTCTCAGCCCCAGCATTTT; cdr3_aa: CSARPGTGPSQPQHF
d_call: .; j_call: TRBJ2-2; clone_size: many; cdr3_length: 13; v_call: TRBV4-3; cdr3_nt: TGCGCCAGCAGCCCTGGGAGAGGCGGGGAGCTGTTTTTT; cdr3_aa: CASSPGRGGELFF
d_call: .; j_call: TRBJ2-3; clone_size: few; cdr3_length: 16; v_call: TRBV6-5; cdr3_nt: TGTGCCAGCAGTTACTCGGGGGACTCACACCTAAATACGCAGTATTTT; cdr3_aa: CASSYSGDSHLNTQYF
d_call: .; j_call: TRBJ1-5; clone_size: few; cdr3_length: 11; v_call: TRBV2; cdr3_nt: TGTGCCAGCAGTGTCCAGGCGGCCCAGCATTTT; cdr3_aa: CASSVQAAQHF
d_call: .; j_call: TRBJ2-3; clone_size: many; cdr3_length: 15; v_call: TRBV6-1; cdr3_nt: TGTGCCAGCAGTGAAGCTTCCCACAAGACAGATACGCAGTATTTT; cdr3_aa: CASSEASHKTDTQYF
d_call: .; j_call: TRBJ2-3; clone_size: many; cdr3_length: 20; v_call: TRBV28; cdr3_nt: TGTGCCAGCAGTTTAGTCATGGGGGACAGCGGGGGCGCTAGCACAGATACGCAGTATTTT; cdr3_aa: CASSLVMGDSGGASTDTQYF
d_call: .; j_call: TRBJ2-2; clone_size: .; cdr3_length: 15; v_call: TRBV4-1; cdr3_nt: TGCGCCAGCAGCCAAGTCCTAGGGAACACCGGGGAGCTGTTTTTT; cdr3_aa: CASSQVLGNTGELFF
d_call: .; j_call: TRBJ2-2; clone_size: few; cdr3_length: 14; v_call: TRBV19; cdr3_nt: TGTGCCAGTAGTGGAGCGGGCAACACCGGGGAGCTGTTTTTT; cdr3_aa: CASSGAGNTGELFF
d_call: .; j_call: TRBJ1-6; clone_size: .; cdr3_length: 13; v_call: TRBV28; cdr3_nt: TGTGCCAGCAGTTTAAAGGGGAGCTCACCCCTCCACTTT; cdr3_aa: CASSLKGSSPLHF
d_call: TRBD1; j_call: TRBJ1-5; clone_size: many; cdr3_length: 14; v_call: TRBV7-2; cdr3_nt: TGTGCCAGCAGCCCCGACAGGGGAAATCAGCCCCAGCATTTT; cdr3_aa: CASSPDRGNQPQHF
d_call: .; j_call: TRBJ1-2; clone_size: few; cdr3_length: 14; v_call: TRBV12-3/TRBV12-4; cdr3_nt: TGTGCCAGCAGTTTGTTCTCTGGCAGACGGGGCTACACCTTC; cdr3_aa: CASSLFSGRRGYTF
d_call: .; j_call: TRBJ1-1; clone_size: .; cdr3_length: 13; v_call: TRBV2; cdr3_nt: TGTGCCAGTACACCCGGGCCGGGAATTGAAGCTTTCTTT; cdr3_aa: CASTPGPGIEAFF
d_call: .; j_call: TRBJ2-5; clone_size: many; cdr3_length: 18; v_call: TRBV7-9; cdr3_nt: TGTGCCAGCAGCTTAGGAAGAAGAGGGGACGGCAGTCAAGAGACCCAGTACTTC; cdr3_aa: CASSLGRRGDGSQETQYF
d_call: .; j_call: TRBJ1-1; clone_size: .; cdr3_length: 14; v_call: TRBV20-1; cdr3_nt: TGCAGTGCTAGTGTGAGTCCCATAAGCACTGAAGCTTTCTTT; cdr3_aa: CSASVSPISTEAFF
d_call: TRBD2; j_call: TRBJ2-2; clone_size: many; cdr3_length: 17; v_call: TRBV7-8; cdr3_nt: TGTGCCAGCAGCTTACTTGCGGGAGGAAAGAACACCGGGGAGCTGTTTTTT; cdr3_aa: CASSLLAGGKNTGELFF